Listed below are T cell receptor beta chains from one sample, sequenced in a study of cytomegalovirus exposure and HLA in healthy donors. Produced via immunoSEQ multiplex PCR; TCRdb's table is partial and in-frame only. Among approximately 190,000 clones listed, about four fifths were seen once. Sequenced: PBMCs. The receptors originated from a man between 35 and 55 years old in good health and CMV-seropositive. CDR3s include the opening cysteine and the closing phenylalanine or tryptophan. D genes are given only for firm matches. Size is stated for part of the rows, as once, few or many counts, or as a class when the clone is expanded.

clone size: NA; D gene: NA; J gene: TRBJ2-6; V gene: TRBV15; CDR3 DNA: TGTGCCACCAGCAGAGACAGGGGTTCTGGGGCCAACGTCCTGACTTTC; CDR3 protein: CATSRDRGSGANVLTF
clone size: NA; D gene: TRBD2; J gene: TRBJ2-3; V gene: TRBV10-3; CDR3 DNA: TGTGCCATCAGTGAGTGGGGACTAGCGGACCCCGAGGAGGATACGCAGTATTTT; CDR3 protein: CAISEWGLADPEEDTQYF
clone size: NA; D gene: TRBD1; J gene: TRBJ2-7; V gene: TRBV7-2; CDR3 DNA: TGTGCCAGCAGCTTACACCCAGGGGGCGCGAGACTCGGAGGGGCCGAGCAGTACTTC; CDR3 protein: CASSLHPGGARLGGAEQYF
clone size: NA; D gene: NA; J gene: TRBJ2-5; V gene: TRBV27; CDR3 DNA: TGTGCCAGCAGTTTAAGCTCGGGGGAGGAGACCCAGTACTTC; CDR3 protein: CASSLSSGEETQYF
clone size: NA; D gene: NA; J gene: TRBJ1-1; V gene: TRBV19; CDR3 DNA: TGTGCCAGTAGTATGAGGTACGGGGGGCCGGCTGAAGCTTTCTTT; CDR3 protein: CASSMRYGGPAEAFF
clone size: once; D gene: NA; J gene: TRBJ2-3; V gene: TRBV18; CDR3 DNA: TGTGCCAGCTCACCCTTAGCGGAGCCCACAGATACGCAGTATTTT; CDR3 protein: CASSPLAEPTDTQYF
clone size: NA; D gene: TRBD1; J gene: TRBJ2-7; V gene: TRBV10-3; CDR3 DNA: TGTGCCATCAGTGAGGGGGGACAGGGTGGATACGAGCAGTACTTC; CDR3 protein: CAISEGGQGGYEQYF
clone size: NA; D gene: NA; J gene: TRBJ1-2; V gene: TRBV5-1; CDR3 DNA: TGCGCCAGCAGCCCGGGACACCGAGATAACTATGGCTACACCTTC; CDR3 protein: CASSPGHRDNYGYTF
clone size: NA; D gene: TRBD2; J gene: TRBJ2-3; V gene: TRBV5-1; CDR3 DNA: TGCGCCAGCAGTTGGAGCGGGGAAGGAGATACGCAGTATTTT; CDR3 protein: CASSWSGEGDTQYF
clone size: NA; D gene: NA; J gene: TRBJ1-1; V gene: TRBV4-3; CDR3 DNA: TGCGCCAGCAGCTTCCGGGACACCTTCATGAACACTGAAGCTTTCTTT; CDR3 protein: CASSFRDTFMNTEAFF
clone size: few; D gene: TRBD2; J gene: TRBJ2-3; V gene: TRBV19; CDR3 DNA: TGTGCCAGTAGTATTCTGTCGGGAGGACTAGCGGGAAGCACAGATACGCAGTATTTT; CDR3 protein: CASSILSGGLAGSTDTQYF
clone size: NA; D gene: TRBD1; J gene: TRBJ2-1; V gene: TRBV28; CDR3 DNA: TGTGCCAGCAGTTTATGGACAGGGGTCAGCTCCTACAATGAGCAGTTCTTC; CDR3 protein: CASSLWTGVSSYNEQFF
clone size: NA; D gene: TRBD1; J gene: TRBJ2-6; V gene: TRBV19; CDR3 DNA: TGTGCCAGTGAGGGGGCCGTCGGTTCTGGGGCCAACGTCCTGACTTTC; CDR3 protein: CASEGAVGSGANVLTF
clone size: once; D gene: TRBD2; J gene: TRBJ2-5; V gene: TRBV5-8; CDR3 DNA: TGTGCCAGCAGCCCTAGCGGGGGGAATGAAGAGACCCAGTACTTC; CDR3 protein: CASSPSGGNEETQYF
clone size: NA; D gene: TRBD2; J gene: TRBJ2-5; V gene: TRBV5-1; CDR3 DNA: TGCGCCAGCAGCTTGGCATTAGCGGGGGCCCAAGAGACCCAGTACTTC; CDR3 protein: CASSLALAGAQETQYF
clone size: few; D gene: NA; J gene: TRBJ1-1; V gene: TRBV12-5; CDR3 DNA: TGTGCTAGTGGCTGGGGGGGTAACACTGAAGCTTTCTTT; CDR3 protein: CASGWGGNTEAFF
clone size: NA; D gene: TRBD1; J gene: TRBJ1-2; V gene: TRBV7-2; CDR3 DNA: TGTGCCAGCAGCGTACAGGGGAGCTATGGCTACACCTTC; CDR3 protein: CASSVQGSYGYTF
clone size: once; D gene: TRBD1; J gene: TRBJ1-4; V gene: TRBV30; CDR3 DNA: TGTGCCTGGAGTGCCGGGACAGATATAAATGAAAAACTGTTTTTT; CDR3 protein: CAWSAGTDINEKLFF
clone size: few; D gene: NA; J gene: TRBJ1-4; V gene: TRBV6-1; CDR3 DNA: TGTGCCAGCAGTCTTTACCGGACTGCCGGTGAAAAACTGTTTTTT; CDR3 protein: CASSLYRTAGEKLFF
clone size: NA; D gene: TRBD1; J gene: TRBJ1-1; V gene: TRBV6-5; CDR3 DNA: TGTGCCAGCAGCAGACAGGGTGGGACTGAAGCTTTCTTT; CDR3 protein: CASSRQGGTEAFF
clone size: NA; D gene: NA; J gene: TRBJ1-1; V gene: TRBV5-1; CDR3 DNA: TGCGCCAGCAGCCGTGGGGGGGACCCATGGGGGGCTGAAGCTTTCTTT; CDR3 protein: CASSRGGDPWGAEAFF
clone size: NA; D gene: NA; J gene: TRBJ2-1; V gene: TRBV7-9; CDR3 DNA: TGTGCCAGCAGCTTGTCTGAGAATGAGCAGTTCTTC; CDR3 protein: CASSLSENEQFF
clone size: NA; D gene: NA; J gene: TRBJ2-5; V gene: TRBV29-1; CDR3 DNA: TGCAGCGTTGTATACGGGGGAAGAGAGACCCAGTACTTC; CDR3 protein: CSVVYGGRETQYF
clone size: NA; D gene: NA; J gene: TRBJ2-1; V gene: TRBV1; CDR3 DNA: TGCACCAGCAGCCAACAAGCGGGGTGGTACAATGAGCAGTTCTTC; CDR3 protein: CTSSQQAGWYNEQFF
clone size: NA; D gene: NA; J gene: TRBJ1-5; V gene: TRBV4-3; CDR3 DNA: TGCGCCAGCAGCCAAGCGGGTCAGCCCCAGCATTTT; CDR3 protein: CASSQAGQPQHF
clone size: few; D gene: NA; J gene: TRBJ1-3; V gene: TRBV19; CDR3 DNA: TGTGCCAGTAGTAAACAGAGTACTCACTCTGGAAACACCATATATTTT; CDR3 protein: CASSKQSTHSGNTIYF
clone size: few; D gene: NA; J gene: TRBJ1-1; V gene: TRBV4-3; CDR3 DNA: TGCGCCAGCAGAATTCAGGTGGACTACACTGAAGCTTTCTTT; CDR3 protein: CASRIQVDYTEAFF
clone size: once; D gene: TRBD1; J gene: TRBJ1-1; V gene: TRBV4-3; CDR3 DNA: TGCGCCAGCAGCCAAGATATGACAGGGGGGTTGAACACTGAAGCTTTCTTT; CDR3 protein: CASSQDMTGGLNTEAFF
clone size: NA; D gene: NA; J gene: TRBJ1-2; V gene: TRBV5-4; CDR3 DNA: TGTGCCAGCAGCTCTATTATGCAGGGTTTTGGCTACACCTTC; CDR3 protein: CASSSIMQGFGYTF
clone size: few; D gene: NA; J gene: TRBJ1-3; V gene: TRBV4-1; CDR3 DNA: TGCGCCAGCAGCCCTTTTGACAGGAGGCCAAGCTCTGGAAACACCATATATTTT; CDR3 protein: CASSPFDRRPSSGNTIYF
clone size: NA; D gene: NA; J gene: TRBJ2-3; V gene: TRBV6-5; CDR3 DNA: TGTGCCAGCAGTTCGATCACAGGGAAGCAGTATTTT; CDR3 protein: CASSSITGKQYF